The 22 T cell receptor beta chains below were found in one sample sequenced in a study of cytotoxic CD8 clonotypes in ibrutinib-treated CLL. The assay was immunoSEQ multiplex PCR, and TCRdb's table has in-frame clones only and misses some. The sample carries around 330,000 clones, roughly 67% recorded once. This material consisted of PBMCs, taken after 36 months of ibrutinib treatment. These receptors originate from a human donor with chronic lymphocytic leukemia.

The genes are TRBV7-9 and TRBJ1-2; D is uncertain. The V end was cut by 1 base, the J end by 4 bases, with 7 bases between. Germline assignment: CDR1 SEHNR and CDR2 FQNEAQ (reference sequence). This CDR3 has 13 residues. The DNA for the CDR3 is TGTGCCAGCAGCTTAGTGGGCACCTATGGCTACACCTTC. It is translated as CASSLVGTYGYTF.

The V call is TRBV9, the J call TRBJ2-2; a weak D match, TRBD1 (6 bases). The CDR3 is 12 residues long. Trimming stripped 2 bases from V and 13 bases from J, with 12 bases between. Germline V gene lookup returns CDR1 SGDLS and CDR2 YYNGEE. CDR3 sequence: CASSVPGQGLFF. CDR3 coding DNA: TGTGCCAGCAGCGTTCCGGGACAAGGGCTGTTTTTT.

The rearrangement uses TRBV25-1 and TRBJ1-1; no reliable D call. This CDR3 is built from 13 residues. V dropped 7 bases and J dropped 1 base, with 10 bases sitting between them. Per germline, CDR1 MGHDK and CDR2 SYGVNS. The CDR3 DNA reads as TGTGCCAGCACCCGCAACAGGAACACTGAAGCTTTCTTT. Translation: CASTRNRNTEAFF.

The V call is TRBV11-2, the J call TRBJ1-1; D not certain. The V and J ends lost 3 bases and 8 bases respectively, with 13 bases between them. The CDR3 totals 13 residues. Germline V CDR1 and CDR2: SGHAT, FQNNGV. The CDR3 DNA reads TGTGCCAGCAGCTTTTCGGCAACTCGAGAAGCTTTCTTT. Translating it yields CASSFSATREAFF.

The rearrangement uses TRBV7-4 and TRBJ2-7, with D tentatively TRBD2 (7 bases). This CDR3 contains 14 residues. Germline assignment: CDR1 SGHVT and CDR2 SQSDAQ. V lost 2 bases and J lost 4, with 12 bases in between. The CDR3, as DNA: TGTGCCAGCAGCTTATCCGGGGGGCTTTACGAGCAGTACTTC. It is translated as CASSLSGGLYEQYF.

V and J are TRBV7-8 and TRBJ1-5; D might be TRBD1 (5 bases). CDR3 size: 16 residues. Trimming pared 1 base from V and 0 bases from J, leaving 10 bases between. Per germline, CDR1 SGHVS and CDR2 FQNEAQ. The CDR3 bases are TGTGCCAGCAGCTTAGGACAGCGTTATAGCAATCAGCCCCAGCATTTT. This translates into CASSLGQRYSNQPQHF. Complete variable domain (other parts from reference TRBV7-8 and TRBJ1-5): GAGVSQSPRYKVAKRGQDVALRCDPISGHVSLFWYQQALGQGPEFLTYFQNEAQLDKSGLPSDRFFAERPEGSVSTLKIQRTQQEDSAVYLCASSLGQRYSNQPQHFGDGTRLSIL.

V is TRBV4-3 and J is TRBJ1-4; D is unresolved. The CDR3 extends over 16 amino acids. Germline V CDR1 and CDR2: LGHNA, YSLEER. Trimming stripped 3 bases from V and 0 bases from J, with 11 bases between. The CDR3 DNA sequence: TGCGCCAGCAGCCATTTCCTTAGCTCAACTAATGAAAAACTGTTTTTT. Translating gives CASSHFLSSTNEKLFF.

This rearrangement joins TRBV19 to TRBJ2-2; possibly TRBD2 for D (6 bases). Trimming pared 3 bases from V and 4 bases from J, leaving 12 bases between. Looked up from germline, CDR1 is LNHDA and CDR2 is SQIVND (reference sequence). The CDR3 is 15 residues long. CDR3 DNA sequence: TGTGCCAGTAGTATCCAGGGAGGTCGCACCGGGGAGCTGTTTTTT. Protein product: CASSIQGGRTGELFF. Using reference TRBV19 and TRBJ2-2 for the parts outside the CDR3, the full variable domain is DGGITQSPKYLFRKEGQNVTLSCEQNLNHDAMYWYRQDPGQGLRLIYYSQIVNDFQKGDIAEGYSVSREKKESFPLTVTSAQKNPTAFYLCASSIQGGRTGELFFGEGSRLTVL.

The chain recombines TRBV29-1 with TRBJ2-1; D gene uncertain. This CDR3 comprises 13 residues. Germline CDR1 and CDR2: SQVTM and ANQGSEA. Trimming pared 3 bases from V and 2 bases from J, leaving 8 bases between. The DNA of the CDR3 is TGCAGCGTTGAGTTTGGAACCTACAATGAGCAGTTCTTC. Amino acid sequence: CSVEFGTYNEQFF.

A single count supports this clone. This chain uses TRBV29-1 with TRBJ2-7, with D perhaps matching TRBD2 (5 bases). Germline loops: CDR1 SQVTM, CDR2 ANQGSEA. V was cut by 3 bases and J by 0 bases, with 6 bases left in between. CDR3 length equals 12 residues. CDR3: CSVERDSYEQYF. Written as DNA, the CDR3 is TGCAGCGTTGAGAGGGACTCCTACGAGCAGTACTTC.

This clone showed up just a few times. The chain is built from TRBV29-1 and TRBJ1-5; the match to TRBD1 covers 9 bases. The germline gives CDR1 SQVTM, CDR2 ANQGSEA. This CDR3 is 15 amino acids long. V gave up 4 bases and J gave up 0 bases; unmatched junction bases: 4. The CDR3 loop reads CSVGDRVGSNQPQHF. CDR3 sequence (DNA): TGCAGCGTTGGGGACAGGGTGGGTAGCAATCAGCCCCAGCATTTT.

The CDR3 spells CASSSPFRGVRYSGNTIYF. CDR3 nucleotides: TGTGCCAGCAGCTCCCCGTTCCGGGGGGTCCGGTACTCTGGAAACACCATATATTTT. This chain joins TRBV5-5 and TRBJ1-3; D may be TRBD1 (5 bases). CDR3 size: 19 residues. Germline loops: CDR1 SGHKS, CDR2 YYEKEE (reference sequence). V was trimmed by 3 bases and J by 0 bases, leaving 22 bases between them. The variable domain in full, completed from reference TRBV5-5 and TRBJ1-3, reads DAGVTQSPTHLIKTRGQQVTLRCSPISGHKSVSWYQQVLGQGPQFIFQYYEKEERGRGNFPDRFSARQFPNYSSELNVNALLLGDSALYLCASSSPFRGVRYSGNTIYFGEGSWLTVV.

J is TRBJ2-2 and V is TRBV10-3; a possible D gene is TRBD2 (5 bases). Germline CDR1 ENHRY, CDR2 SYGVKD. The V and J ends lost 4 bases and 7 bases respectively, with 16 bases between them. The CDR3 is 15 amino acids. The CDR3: CAISAEDAEGGELFF. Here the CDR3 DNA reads TGTGCCATCAGTGCGGAGGACGCAGAGGGCGGGGAGCTGTTTTTT.

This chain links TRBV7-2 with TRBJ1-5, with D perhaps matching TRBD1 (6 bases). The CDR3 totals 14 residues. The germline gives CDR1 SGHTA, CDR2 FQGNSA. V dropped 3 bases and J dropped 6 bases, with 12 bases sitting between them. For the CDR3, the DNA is TGTGCCAGCAGCTTTCGGGGGGCGAGTCAGCCCCAGCATTTT. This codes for CASSFRGASQPQHF.

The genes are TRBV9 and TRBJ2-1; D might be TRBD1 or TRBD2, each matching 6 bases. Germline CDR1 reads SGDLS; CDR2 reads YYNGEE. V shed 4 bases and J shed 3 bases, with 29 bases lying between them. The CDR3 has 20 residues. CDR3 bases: TGTGCCAGCAGCCTCTCAAGTCGGCGGGACAACCCCCACCTCTACAATGAGCAGTTCTTC. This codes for CASSLSSRRDNPHLYNEQFF.

The CDR3 sequence is CASSSRGLSMETQYF. DNA for the CDR3: TGTGCCAGCAGTTCCCGGGGCCTTAGTATGGAGACCCAGTACTTC. The chain employs TRBV28 and TRBJ2-5; tentatively, D is TRBD1 or TRBD2 (5 bases each). The CDR3 sequence is 15 residues long. Germline V lookup: CDR1 MDHEN, CDR2 SYDVKM. The V gene lost 4 bases and the J gene lost 5 bases, with 17 bases spanning the gap. The variable domain in full, with the rest retrieved from reference TRBV28 and TRBJ2-5, is DVKVTQSSRYLVKRTGEKVFLECVQDMDHENMFWYRQDPGLGLRLIYFSYDVKMKEKGDIPEGYSVSREKKERFSLILESASTNQTSMYLCASSSRGLSMETQYFGPGTRLLVL.

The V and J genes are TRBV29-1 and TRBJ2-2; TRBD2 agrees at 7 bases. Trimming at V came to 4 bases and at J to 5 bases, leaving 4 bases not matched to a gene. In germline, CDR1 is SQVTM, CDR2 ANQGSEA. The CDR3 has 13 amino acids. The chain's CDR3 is CSVVRRGTGELFF. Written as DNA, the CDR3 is TGCAGCGTTGTCAGGCGGGGGACCGGGGAGCTGTTTTTT.

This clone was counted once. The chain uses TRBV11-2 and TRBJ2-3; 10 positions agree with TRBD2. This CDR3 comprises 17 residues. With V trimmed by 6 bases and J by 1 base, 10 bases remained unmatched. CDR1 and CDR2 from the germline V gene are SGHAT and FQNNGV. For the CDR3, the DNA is TGTGCCAGCAGGAAGAATAGCGGGGGGCTTGGCACAGATACGCAGTATTTT. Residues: CASRKNSGGLGTDTQYF.

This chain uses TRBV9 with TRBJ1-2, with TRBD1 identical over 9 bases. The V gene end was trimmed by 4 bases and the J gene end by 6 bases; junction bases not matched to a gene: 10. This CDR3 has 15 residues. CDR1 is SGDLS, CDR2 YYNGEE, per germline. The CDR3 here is CASSPTGGASHGYTF. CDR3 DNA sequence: TGTGCCAGCAGCCCAACAGGGGGCGCATCCCATGGCTACACCTTC.

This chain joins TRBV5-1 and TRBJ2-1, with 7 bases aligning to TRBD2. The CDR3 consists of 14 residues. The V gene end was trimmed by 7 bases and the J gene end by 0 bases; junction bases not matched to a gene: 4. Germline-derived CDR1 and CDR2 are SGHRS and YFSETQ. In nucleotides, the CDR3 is TGCGCCAGCGGAGGGACTACCTCCTACAATGAGCAGTTCTTC. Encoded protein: CASGGTTSYNEQFF.

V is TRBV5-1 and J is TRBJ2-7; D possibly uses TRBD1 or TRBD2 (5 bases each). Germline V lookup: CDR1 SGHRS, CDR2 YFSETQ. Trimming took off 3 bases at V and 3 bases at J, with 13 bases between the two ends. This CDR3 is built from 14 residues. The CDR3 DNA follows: TGCGCCAGCAGCTGGGACGTAGGCCTCTACGAGCAGTACTTC. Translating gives CASSWDVGLYEQYF.

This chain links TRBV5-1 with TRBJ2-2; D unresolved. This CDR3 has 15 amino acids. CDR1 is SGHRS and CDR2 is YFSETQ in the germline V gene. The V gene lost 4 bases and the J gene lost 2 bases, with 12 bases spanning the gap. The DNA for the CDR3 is TGCGCCAGCAGCACTTATAACTTTAACACCGGGGAGCTGTTTTTT. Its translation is CASSTYNFNTGELFF.